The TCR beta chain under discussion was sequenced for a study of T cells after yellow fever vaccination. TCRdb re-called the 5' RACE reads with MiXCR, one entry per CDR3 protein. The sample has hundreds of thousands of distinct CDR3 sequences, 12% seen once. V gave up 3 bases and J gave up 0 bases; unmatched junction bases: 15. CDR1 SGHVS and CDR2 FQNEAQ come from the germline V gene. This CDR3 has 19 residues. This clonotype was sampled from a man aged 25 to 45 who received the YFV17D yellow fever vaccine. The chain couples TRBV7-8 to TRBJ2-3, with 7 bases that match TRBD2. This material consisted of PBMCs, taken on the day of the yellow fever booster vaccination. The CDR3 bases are TGTGCCAGCAGCTTCGAATTAGCGGGTTCAGACTATAGCACAGATACGCAGTATTTT. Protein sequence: CASSFELAGSDYSTDTQYF.